The clone carrying this T cell receptor (beta chain) was recorded once. Its antigen is not identified. This record comes from a study of T cell responses to AZD1222 COVID-19 vaccine. Profiling relied on immunoSEQ multiplex PCR, and the TCRdb table lists in-frame clones only, not all of them. The sample includes some 120,000 clones, approximately 93% of them seen just once. Overall study findings and caveats: Clonal diversity was possibly underestimated; the donors were predominantly white British and more often female. Regions 160-218 and 743-854 dominated among vaccine-associated CD4 TCRs spanning spike.

The CDR3 extends over 14 amino acids. Per the germline V gene, CDR1 is SGDLS and CDR2 is YYNGEE. Germline trimming cut 5 bases from V and 4 bases from J; bases unmatched to any gene: 5. The sequence was obtained from an adult in good health. Sequences were derived from peripheral blood, sampled on day 0 of AZD1222 vaccination. The rearrangement uses TRBV9 and TRBJ2-7, with 11 nucleotides matching TRBD1. The DNA for the CDR3 is TGTGCCAGCAGTCGGACAGGGGGCCGGTACGAGCAGTACTTC. Its protein product is CASSRTGGRYEQYF.